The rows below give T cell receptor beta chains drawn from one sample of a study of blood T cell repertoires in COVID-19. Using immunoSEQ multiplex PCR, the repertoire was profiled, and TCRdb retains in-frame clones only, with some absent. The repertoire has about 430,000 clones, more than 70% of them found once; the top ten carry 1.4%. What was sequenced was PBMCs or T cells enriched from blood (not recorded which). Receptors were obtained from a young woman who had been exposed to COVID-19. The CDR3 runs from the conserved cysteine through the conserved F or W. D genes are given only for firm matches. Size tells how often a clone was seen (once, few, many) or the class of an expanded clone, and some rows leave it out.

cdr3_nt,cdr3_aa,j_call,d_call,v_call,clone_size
TGTGCCAGCAGCCCGCGGACAGCGGTGGGAGAGCAGTACTTC,CASSPRTAVGEQYF,TRBJ2-7,.,TRBV3-1/TRBV3-2,.
TGTGCCACCAGCAAAACAGGGGCCTTCTACAATGAGCAGTTCTTC,CATSKTGAFYNEQFF,TRBJ2-1,TRBD1,TRBV15,.
TGTGCCAGCAGCTTAGTTAGTCTGGGGGCGGCCGGAAACACCATATATTTT,CASSLVSLGAAGNTIYF,TRBJ1-3,.,TRBV7-2,.
TGTGCCAGCAGCTTTGTCCGACTAGCGGGAGTGATGATAGGGGATACGCAGTATTTT,CASSFVRLAGVMIGDTQYF,TRBJ2-3,TRBD2,TRBV5-4,.
TGTGCCAGCAGTCGACTAGCGGTGAAGGGGCGGGGGCATGAGCAGTTCTTC,CASSRLAVKGRGHEQFF,TRBJ2-1,TRBD2,TRBV9,.
TGTGCCAGCAGTTACTCGACAGGGTACGGCGGGGAGCTGTTTTTT,CASSYSTGYGGELFF,TRBJ2-2,TRBD1,TRBV6-5,.
TGTGCCAGCAGCTTGTACGGGACATCCTTCTATGGCTACACCTTC,CASSLYGTSFYGYTF,TRBJ1-2,.,TRBV5-6,.
TGTGCCACCGGGACAGGGAATGAAAAACTGTTTTTT,CATGTGNEKLFF,TRBJ1-4,TRBD1,TRBV15,.
TGCGCCAGCAGCCAATTTGAGGGGAACACTGAAGCTTTCTTT,CASSQFEGNTEAFF,TRBJ1-1,.,TRBV4-1,.
TGTGCCAGCAGCCGTACTAGCGGGGGATCCTACGAGCAGTACTTC,CASSRTSGGSYEQYF,TRBJ2-7,TRBD2,TRBV6-5,.
TGTGCCAGCAGCCAACAGGACAGGGCCCCCTACGAGCAGTACTTC,CASSQQDRAPYEQYF,TRBJ2-7,TRBD1,TRBV14,once
TGTGCCAGCAGCTTACGGGGGGGTGAAGCTTTCTTT,CASSLRGGEAFF,TRBJ1-1,.,TRBV11-2,once
TGTGCCAGCAGCATCCGAGGGCGGGAGGCCCCACGGCAAGAGACCCAGTACTTC,CASSIRGREAPRQETQYF,TRBJ2-5,.,TRBV21-1,.
TGTGCCAGCAGCTTAACTTCGTACAATGAGCAGTTCTTC,CASSLTSYNEQFF,TRBJ2-1,.,TRBV11-2,once
TGTGCCAGCGACAGGGGCCGGGGCACAGATACGCAGTATTTT,CASDRGRGTDTQYF,TRBJ2-3,TRBD1,TRBV13,once
TGCGCCAGCAGTGAGGCAGGGGGCAATGAGCAGTTCTTC,CASSEAGGNEQFF,TRBJ2-1,TRBD1,TRBV10-2,.
TGTGCCAGCAGAGGGGGTTCTGGAAACACCATATATTTT,CASRGGSGNTIYF,TRBJ1-3,.,TRBV12-3/TRBV12-4,.
TGCAGCGAGGACTTAGGCTACACCTTC,CSEDLGYTF,TRBJ1-2,.,TRBV29-1,few
TGTGCCAGCAGTTCCGCCCTAGCGGGGGGTCGCGATGAGCAGTTCTTC,CASSSALAGGRDEQFF,TRBJ2-1,TRBD2,TRBV28,.
TGTGCCAGCAGCCCCCGTCGACAGGGTGGGAGGTACAATGAGCAGTTCTTC,CASSPRRQGGRYNEQFF,TRBJ2-1,.,TRBV9,.
TGTGCCAGCAGCTTAAGTCCGGACAGGGCCCACGAGCAGTACTTC,CASSLSPDRAHEQYF,TRBJ2-7,TRBD1,TRBV7-2,.
TGTGCCAGCACCTCGGGTAACTCTGGAAACACCATATATTTT,CASTSGNSGNTIYF,TRBJ1-3,.,TRBV7-9,.
TGTGCCAGCAGCTTAGCTCCGGAGGGGATGGACAATCAGCCCCAGCATTTT,CASSLAPEGMDNQPQHF,TRBJ1-5,.,TRBV7-6,.
TGTGCCAGCAGCCAGTACGGGACTAGCGGGGAAAGGACCTACAATGAGCAGTTCTTC,CASSQYGTSGERTYNEQFF,TRBJ2-1,TRBD2,TRBV3-1/TRBV3-2,.
TGTGCCAGCAGCCAAGACGGGACAGCCGACGGTTACTATGGCTACACCTTC,CASSQDGTADGYYGYTF,TRBJ1-2,TRBD1,TRBV4-2,once
TGTGCCAGCAGCCCCCTTACAGGGCGCTATGGCTACACCTTC,CASSPLTGRYGYTF,TRBJ1-2,.,TRBV7-8,.
TGTGCCAGCAGTGAATTCCCGGTGGCAGGGGTTCCCGGGGAGCTGTTTTTT,CASSEFPVAGVPGELFF,TRBJ2-2,.,TRBV6-1,.
TGTGCCAGCAGGGGCGGGGTATACCAGCCCCAGCATTTT,CASRGGVYQPQHF,TRBJ1-5,.,TRBV6-5,few
TGTGCCAGCAGTCCTCTCCTTCCGAGCTCCTACGAGCAGTACTTC,CASSPLLPSSYEQYF,TRBJ2-7,.,TRBV28,few
TGTGCCAGCAGTTTAACGGGGTGGAACACCGGGGAGCTGTTTTTT,CASSLTGWNTGELFF,TRBJ2-2,.,TRBV27,.
TGTGCCAGCAGCCCCGGCCGGAGGGATGAAAAACTGTTTTTT,CASSPGRRDEKLFF,TRBJ1-4,.,TRBV9,.
TGTGCCAGCTCACTTACCGGGGGGGCTGGGCAGCCCCAGCATTTT,CASSLTGGAGQPQHF,TRBJ1-5,.,TRBV18,.
TGTGCCAGTAGTTTTGGAGGGGTACCTCCTGAAGCTTTCTTT,CASSFGGVPPEAFF,TRBJ1-1,.,TRBV19,.
TGCAGCGTTGTTGACAGGTACTACGAGCAGTACTTC,CSVVDRYYEQYF,TRBJ2-7,.,TRBV29-1,once
TGTGCCAGCAGCCAAGTACGACAGGGAAACGGGGAGCTGTTTTTT,CASSQVRQGNGELFF,TRBJ2-2,TRBD1,TRBV14,once
TGTGCCAGCAAAGAGACAGCAGTCAGCCAAGGGCAGTACTTC,CASKETAVSQGQYF,TRBJ2-7,.,TRBV7-2,.
TGTGCCAGCAGCAACTCTCTAGGGGGAGCTTTCTTT,CASSNSLGGAFF,TRBJ1-1,.,TRBV7-9,.
TGTGCCAGCTCACATGAAGGGGTGGCTTTGAACACCGGGGAGCTGTTTTTT,CASSHEGVALNTGELFF,TRBJ2-2,.,TRBV18,.
TGTGCCAGCAGTGAAGCGCTTCGAGGGCGAGGCTACACCTTC,CASSEALRGRGYTF,TRBJ1-2,.,TRBV6-1,.
TGTGCCAGCAGTCGACCAGGGGGAACTGAAGCTTTCTTT,CASSRPGGTEAFF,TRBJ1-1,TRBD1,TRBV28,.
TGTGCCAGCAGCGTAGTGGGGGCCTCAGATACGCAGTATTTT,CASSVVGASDTQYF,TRBJ2-3,.,TRBV9,.
TGTGCCAGCAGTGGCTACCGGGACAGGGCATCAGAGACCCAGTACTTC,CASSGYRDRASETQYF,TRBJ2-5,TRBD1,TRBV6-6,.
TGTGCCAGCAGCCAGATTGGGACAGGTGGGCGTAGCACTGAAGCTTTCTTT,CASSQIGTGGRSTEAFF,TRBJ1-1,TRBD1,TRBV3-1/TRBV3-2,.
TGTGCCAGCAGCTTTAGTAGTTTAACCGGGGAGCTGTTTTTT,CASSFSSLTGELFF,TRBJ2-2,.,TRBV7-2,once
TGTGCCAGCAGTTCTCCCGGACTATCCAACAATGAGCAGTTCTTC,CASSSPGLSNNEQFF,TRBJ2-1,.,TRBV28,.
TGTGCCAGCACCACTACAGGGGCTTCCTACAATGAGCAGTTCTTC,CASTTTGASYNEQFF,TRBJ2-1,TRBD1,TRBV3-1/TRBV3-2,.
TGCAGCGCCGTACAGGGCCTTCTGGACTATGGCTACACCTTC,CSAVQGLLDYGYTF,TRBJ1-2,.,TRBV29-1,once
TGTGCCAGCAGCTTTCAGGCGAGCGGGGAGTCCTACGAGCAGTACTTC,CASSFQASGESYEQYF,TRBJ2-7,TRBD2,TRBV5-4,.
TGTGCCAGCAGCCAAGAGCCGGGAGGAAACTACAATGAGCAGTTCTTC,CASSQEPGGNYNEQFF,TRBJ2-1,TRBD2,TRBV4-2,.
TGTGCCAGTAGTGGGACAGGGGGCCCGTCGGAGCAGTTCTTC,CASSGTGGPSEQFF,TRBJ2-1,TRBD1,TRBV19,once
TGTGCCAGCAGCTTGCCGGCTAGCGGACGAAGACCGATTTACAATGAGCAGTTCTTC,CASSLPASGRRPIYNEQFF,TRBJ2-1,TRBD2,TRBV7-8,once
TGTGCCAGCAGTCCTACAGGGGTGAGTAGCAATCAGCCCCAGCATTTT,CASSPTGVSSNQPQHF,TRBJ1-5,TRBD1,TRBV7-2,.
TGTGCCAGCAGTTACGCGACAGGGTCCTACGAGCAGTACTTC,CASSYATGSYEQYF,TRBJ2-7,TRBD1,TRBV6-5,.
TGTGCCAGCAGTCCCAACTATGGCGGGGGGGCCCTCGGGGAGCTGTTTTTT,CASSPNYGGGALGELFF,TRBJ2-2,TRBD2,TRBV27,.
TGCGCCAGCAGCCCGACCGAGGGTTACGAGCCCCAGCATTTT,CASSPTEGYEPQHF,TRBJ1-5,.,TRBV4-1,.